These T cell receptor beta chains were read from a single sample in a study of lymphopenia after photon versus proton radiotherapy. Here immunoSEQ multiplex PCR was the method, and the copy in TCRdb shows in-frame clones only, minus some. The sample holds 22,000 or so clones; approximately 84% are singletons and the top ten take approximately 2.6%. The sample consisted of peripheral blood, taken from a patient treated with photon-based radiotherapy. The receptors here all came from a woman between 45 and 65 years old with pancreatic cancer. The CDR3 runs from the conserved cysteine through the conserved F or W. Fields, in order: V gene, D gene, J gene, clone size, CDR3 protein, CDR3 DNA. A D gene is named only where the DNA matches it firmly. Rows give clone size only sometimes, using once, few, many, or a class for an expanded clone.

TRBV18	TRBD1	TRBJ1-5	-	CASSTLPGGQGNQPQHF	TGTGCCAGCTCAACCCTACCCGGAGGACAGGGTAATCAGCCCCAGCATTTT
TRBV7-7	-	TRBJ1-2	-	CASSVVCRKTYGYTF	TGTGCCAGCAGCGTAGTGTGCCGAAAGACCTATGGCTACACCTTC
TRBV2	-	TRBJ2-7	-	CASSYSGTYEQYF	TGTGCCAGCAGTTATAGCGGTACCTACGAGCAGTACTTC
TRBV5-1	TRBD1	TRBJ2-4	-	CASSSTGDGNIQYF	TGCGCCAGCAGCTCGACAGGGGACGGAAACATTCAGTACTTC
TRBV28	-	TRBJ1-1	-	CASSPQGRAEAFF	TGTGCCAGCAGTCCTCAGGGTCGGGCTGAAGCTTTCTTT
TRBV6-6	-	TRBJ2-1	-	CASSYSATRGGEQFF	TGTGCCAGCAGTTACTCTGCTACCCGAGGAGGTGAGCAGTTCTTC
TRBV7-9	-	TRBJ2-7	-	CASSFGPGLSMGYEQYF	TGTGCCAGCAGCTTTGGGCCGGGACTCTCGATGGGCTACGAGCAGTACTTC
TRBV5-6	-	TRBJ2-3	-	CASSLGIGATDTQYF	TGTGCCAGCAGCTTGGGAATAGGCGCCACAGATACGCAGTATTTT
TRBV7-2	-	TRBJ2-5	once	CASSPQVRSAKETQYF	TGTGCCAGCAGCCCCCAGGTCAGGTCCGCCAAGGAGACCCAGTACTTC
TRBV30	-	TRBJ1-6	-	CAWSVNDGSLHF	TGTGCCTGGAGTGTAAACGACGGAAGCCTCCACTTT
TRBV10-2	-	TRBJ2-5	-	CASSDERPQETQYF	TGCGCCAGCAGTGATGAGCGGCCCCAAGAGACCCAGTACTTC
TRBV29-1	-	TRBJ2-7	-	CSVPGYYEQYF	TGCAGCGTACCCGGTTACTACGAGCAGTACTTC
TRBV6-5	TRBD2	TRBJ2-1	few	CASRPTSGRINEQFF	TGTGCCAGCAGGCCGACTAGCGGGAGGATAAATGAGCAGTTCTTC
TRBV10-2	-	TRBJ2-2	-	CASSEPDPSFTGELFF	TGCGCCAGCAGTGAGCCAGACCCGTCGTTCACCGGGGAGCTGTTTTTT
TRBV27	-	TRBJ2-4	-	CASSSPTREGNIQYF	TGTGCCAGCAGTTCTCCGACTAGAGAGGGAAACATTCAGTACTTC
TRBV19	TRBD1	TRBJ2-6	once	CASMPPGQGISGANVLTF	TGTGCCAGTATGCCTCCGGGACAGGGAATCTCTGGGGCCAACGTCCTGACTTTC
TRBV10-3	-	TRBJ2-3	few	CAISETGDSTDTQYF	TGTGCCATCAGTGAAACGGGAGATAGCACAGATACGCAGTATTTT
TRBV5-8	TRBD2	TRBJ2-5	-	CASSTRGGEATQYF	TGTGCCAGCAGCACCCGCGGGGGGGAGGCGACCCAGTACTTC
TRBV19	-	TRBJ2-7	-	CASRGRVDSYEQYF	TGTGCCTCACGTGGAAGAGTAGACTCCTACGAGCAGTACTTC
TRBV7-8	TRBD2	TRBJ2-1	-	CASSFGTSGNEQFF	TGTGCCAGCAGCTTTGGGACTAGCGGCAATGAGCAGTTCTTC
TRBV27	TRBD1	TRBJ1-1	-	CASSLLGQGANTEAFF	TGTGCCAGCAGTTTGCTCGGACAGGGGGCGAACACTGAAGCTTTCTTT
TRBV2	TRBD1	TRBJ2-3	-	CASRPGQVQDTQYF	TGTGCCAGCAGACCGGGACAGGTGCAAGATACGCAGTATTTT
TRBV6-5	-	TRBJ1-5	-	CASSYVGYNQPQHF	TGTGCCAGCAGTTATGTAGGGTACAATCAGCCCCAGCATTTT
TRBV14	-	TRBJ2-7	-	CASSQRAVSYEQYF	TGTGCCAGCAGCCAACGAGCGGTCTCCTACGAGCAGTACTTC
TRBV2	TRBD2	TRBJ2-2	-	CASSPTSGRASGELFF	TGTGCCAGCAGCCCGACTAGCGGGAGGGCTTCCGGGGAGCTGTTTTTT
TRBV6-1	-	TRBJ1-3	-	CASGPTFSGNTIYF	TGTGCCAGCGGTCCAACCTTCTCTGGAAACACCATATATTTT
TRBV6-5	-	TRBJ2-1	once	CASSYEGPHEQFF	TGTGCCAGCAGTTACGAGGGGCCCCATGAGCAGTTCTTC
TRBV28	-	TRBJ1-3	-	CASSPHSGNTIYF	TGTGCCAGCAGTCCCCACTCTGGAAACACCATATATTTT
TRBV7-2	TRBD1	TRBJ2-1	-	CASSLGAGGVYNEQFF	TGTGCCAGCAGCTTAGGTGCAGGGGGAGTCTACAATGAGCAGTTCTTC
TRBV27	TRBD1	TRBJ1-1	-	CASGHRGTEAFF	TGTGCCAGTGGTCACAGGGGGACTGAAGCTTTCTTT
TRBV29-1	-	TRBJ2-5	-	CSVGSGPIGTQYF	TGCAGCGTTGGGAGCGGCCCAATAGGGACCCAGTACTTC
TRBV7-6	TRBD2	TRBJ2-1	-	CASSSPGSTSGRAGYNEQFF	TGTGCCAGCAGCTCCCCGGGGTCGACTAGCGGGAGGGCCGGCTACAATGAGCAGTTCTTC
TRBV11-2	TRBD1	TRBJ2-7	-	CASSAVGQGIPYEQYF	TGTGCCAGCAGCGCCGTGGGACAGGGGATACCCTACGAGCAGTACTTC
TRBV10-3	-	TRBJ1-6	-	CAISDRGRDSPLHF	TGTGCCATCAGTGACAGGGGAAGAGATTCACCCCTCCACTTT
TRBV28	TRBD2	TRBJ2-7	-	CASTSPGLAGRYEQYF	TGTGCCAGCACCTCCCCAGGACTAGCGGGAAGGTACGAGCAGTACTTC
TRBV28	TRBD2	TRBJ2-3	few	CASSSLAGGPGDTQYF	TGTGCCAGCAGTTCGTTAGCGGGAGGGCCGGGAGATACGCAGTATTTT
TRBV19	TRBD2	TRBJ2-1	once	CASSIDLGSGRNNEQFF	TGTGCCAGTAGTATAGATCTCGGTAGCGGGAGGAACAATGAGCAGTTCTTC
TRBV6-1	-	TRBJ1-5	once	CASIGGPPTTQPQHF	TGTGCCAGCATAGGAGGGCCTCCGACCACTCAGCCCCAGCATTTT
TRBV6-5	-	TRBJ2-7	-	CASISSGGSSYEQYF	TGTGCCAGCATCAGTAGCGGAGGGAGCTCCTACGAGCAGTACTTC
TRBV4-2	TRBD2	TRBJ2-7	-	CASSQVATPTSGIYEQYF	TGTGCCAGCAGCCAAGTCGCAACCCCGACTAGCGGGATCTACGAGCAGTACTTC
TRBV11-3	TRBD2	TRBJ2-3	-	CASSKSSGTSTDTQYF	TGTGCCAGCAGCAAAAGTAGCGGGACGAGCACAGATACGCAGTATTTT
TRBV30	TRBD2	TRBJ2-7	-	CAWSVLRGLYYEQYF	TGTGCCTGGAGTGTACTCCGGGGACTATACTACGAGCAGTACTTC
TRBV6-5	-	TRBJ2-5	-	CASSYGGPQETQYF	TGTGCCAGCAGTTACGGGGGACCGCAAGAGACCCAGTACTTC
TRBV28	-	TRBJ2-1	-	CASTPLAEGGEQFF	TGTGCCAGCACCCCTCTAGCGGAGGGGGGGGAGCAGTTCTTC
TRBV7-3	-	TRBJ2-7	-	CASSPGQGNLYEQYF	TGTGCCAGCAGCCCCGGCCAGGGGAATCTCTACGAGCAGTACTTC
TRBV5-4	TRBD2	TRBJ2-1	-	CASTPTSGRVNEQFF	TGTGCCAGCACCCCGACTAGCGGGAGAGTCAATGAGCAGTTCTTC